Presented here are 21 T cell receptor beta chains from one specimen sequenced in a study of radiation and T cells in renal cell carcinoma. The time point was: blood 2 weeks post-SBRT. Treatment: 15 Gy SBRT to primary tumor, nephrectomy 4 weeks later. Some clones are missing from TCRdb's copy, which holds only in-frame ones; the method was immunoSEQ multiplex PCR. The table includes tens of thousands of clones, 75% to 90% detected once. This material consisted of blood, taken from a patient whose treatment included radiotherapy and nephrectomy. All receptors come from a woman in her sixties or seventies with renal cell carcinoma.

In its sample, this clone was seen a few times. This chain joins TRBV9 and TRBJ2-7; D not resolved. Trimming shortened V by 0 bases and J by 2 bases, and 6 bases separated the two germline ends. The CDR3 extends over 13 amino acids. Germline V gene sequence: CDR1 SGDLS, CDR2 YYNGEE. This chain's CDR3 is CASSVEATYEQYF. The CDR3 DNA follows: TGTGCCAGCAGCGTAGAGGCCACCTACGAGCAGTACTTC.

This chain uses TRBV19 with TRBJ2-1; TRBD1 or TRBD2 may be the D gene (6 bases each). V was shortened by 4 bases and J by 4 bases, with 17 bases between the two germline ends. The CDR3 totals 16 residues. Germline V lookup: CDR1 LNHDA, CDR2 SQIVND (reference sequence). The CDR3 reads CASSRGMGGSYNEQFF. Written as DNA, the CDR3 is TGTGCCAGTAGTAGGGGAATGGGGGGCTCTTACAATGAGCAGTTCTTC.

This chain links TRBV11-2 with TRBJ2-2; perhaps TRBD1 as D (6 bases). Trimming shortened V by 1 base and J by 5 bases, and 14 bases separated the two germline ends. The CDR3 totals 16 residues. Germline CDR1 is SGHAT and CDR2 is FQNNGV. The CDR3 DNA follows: TGTGCCAGCAGCTTAGGCTATGGACAGACTACCGGGGAGCTGTTTTTT. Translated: CASSLGYGQTTGELFF. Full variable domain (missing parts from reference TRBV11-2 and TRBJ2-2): EAGVAQSPRYKIIEKRQSVAFWCNPISGHATLYWYQQILGQGPKLLIQFQNNGVVDDSQLPKDRFSAERLKGVDSTLKIQPAKLEDSAVYLCASSLGYGQTTGELFFGEGSRLTVL.

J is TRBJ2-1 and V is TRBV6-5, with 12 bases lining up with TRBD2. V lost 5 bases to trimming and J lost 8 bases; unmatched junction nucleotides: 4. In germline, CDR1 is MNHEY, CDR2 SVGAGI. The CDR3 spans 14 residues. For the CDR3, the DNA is TGTGCCAGCAGTCTAGCGGGGGGGAGGGATGAGCAGTTCTTC. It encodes CASSLAGGRDEQFF.

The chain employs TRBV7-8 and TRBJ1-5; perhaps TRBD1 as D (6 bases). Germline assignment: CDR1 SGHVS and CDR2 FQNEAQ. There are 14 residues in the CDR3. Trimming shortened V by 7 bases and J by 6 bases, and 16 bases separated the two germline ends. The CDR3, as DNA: TGTGCCAGCACCCGGACAGTAGAGGGTCAGCCCCAGCATTTT. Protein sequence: CASTRTVEGQPQHF.

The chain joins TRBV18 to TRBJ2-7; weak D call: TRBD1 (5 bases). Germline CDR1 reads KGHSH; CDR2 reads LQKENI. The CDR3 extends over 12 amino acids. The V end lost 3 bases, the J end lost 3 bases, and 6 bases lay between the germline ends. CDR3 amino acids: CASSPTDYEQYF. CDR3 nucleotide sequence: TGTGCCAGCTCACCGACAGACTACGAGCAGTACTTC.

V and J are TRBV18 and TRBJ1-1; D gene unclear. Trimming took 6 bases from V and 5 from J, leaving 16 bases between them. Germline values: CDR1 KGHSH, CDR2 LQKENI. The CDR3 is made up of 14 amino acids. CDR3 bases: TGTGCCAGCTCTCGCACCACCAGCGGGACTGAAGCTTTCTTT. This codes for CASSRTTSGTEAFF. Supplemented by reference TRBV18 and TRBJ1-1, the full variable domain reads NAGVMQNPRHLVRRRGQEARLRCSPMKGHSHVYWYRQLPEEGLKFMVYLQKENIIDESGMPKERFSAEFPKEGPSILRIQQVVRGDSAAYFCASSRTTSGTEAFFGQGTRLTVV.

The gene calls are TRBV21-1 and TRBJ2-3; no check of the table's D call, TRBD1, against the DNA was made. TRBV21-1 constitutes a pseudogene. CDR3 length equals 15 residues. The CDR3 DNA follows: TGTGCCAGCAGCAAGACGGGACAGCGCACAGATACGCAGTATTTT. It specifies CASSKTGQRTDTQYF.

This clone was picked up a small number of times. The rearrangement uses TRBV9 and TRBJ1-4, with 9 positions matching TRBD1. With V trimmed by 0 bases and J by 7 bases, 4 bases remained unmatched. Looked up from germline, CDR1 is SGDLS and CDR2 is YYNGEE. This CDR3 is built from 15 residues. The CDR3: CASSVGTGGVEKLFF. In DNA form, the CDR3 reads TGTGCCAGCAGCGTAGGAACAGGGGGCGTTGAAAAACTGTTTTTT.

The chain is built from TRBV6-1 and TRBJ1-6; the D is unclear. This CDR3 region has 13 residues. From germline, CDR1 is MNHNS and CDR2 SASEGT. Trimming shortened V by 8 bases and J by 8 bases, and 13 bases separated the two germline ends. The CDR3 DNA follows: TGTGCCAGCTCAGACACGGCTTATTCACCCCTCCACTTT. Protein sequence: CASSDTAYSPLHF.

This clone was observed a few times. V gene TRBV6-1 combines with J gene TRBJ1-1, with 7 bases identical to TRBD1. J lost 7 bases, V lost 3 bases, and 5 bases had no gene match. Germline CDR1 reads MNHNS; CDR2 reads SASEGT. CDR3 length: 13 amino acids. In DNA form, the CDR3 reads TGTGCCAGCAGTGACCAGGGACAGCTTGAAGCTTTCTTT. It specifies CASSDQGQLEAFF.

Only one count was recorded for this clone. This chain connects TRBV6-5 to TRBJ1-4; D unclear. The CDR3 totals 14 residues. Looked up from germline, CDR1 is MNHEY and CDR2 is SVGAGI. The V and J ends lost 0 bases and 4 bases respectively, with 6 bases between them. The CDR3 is CASSYSFGNEKLFF. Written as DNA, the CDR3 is TGTGCCAGCAGTTACTCGTTCGGTAATGAAAAACTGTTTTTT.

The CDR3 DNA reads as TGTGCCAGCTCTCAGGGGGCGAGCTCCTACAATGAGCAGTTCTTC. Protein product: CASSQGASSYNEQFF. This rearrangement joins TRBV18 to TRBJ2-1; TRBD1 matches at 8 bases. After removal of 6 bases from V and 0 bases from J, the junction contained 4 bases not matched to a gene. CDR3 length: 15 residues. CDR1 and CDR2 (germline): KGHSH, LQKENI.

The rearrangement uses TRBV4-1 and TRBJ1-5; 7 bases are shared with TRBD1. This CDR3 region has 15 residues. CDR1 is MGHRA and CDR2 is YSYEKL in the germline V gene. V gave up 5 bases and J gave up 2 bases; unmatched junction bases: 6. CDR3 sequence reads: CASSIADRGNQPQHF. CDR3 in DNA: TGCGCCAGCAGCATCGCAGACAGGGGCAATCAGCCCCAGCATTTT.

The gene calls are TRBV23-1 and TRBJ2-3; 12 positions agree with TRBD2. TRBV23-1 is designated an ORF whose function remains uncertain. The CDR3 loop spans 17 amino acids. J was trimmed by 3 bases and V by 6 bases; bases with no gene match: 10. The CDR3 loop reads CASSRRTSGKGTDTQYF. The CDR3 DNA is TGCGCCAGCAGCCGCCGGACTAGCGGGAAAGGGACAGATACGCAGTATTTT.

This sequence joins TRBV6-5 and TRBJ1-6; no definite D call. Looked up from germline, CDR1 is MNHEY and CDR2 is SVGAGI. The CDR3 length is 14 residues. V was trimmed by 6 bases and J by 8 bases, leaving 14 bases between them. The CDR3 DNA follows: TGTGCCAGCAGAGTTTGGAAAAAGGATTCACCCCTCCACTTT. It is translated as CASRVWKKDSPLHF.

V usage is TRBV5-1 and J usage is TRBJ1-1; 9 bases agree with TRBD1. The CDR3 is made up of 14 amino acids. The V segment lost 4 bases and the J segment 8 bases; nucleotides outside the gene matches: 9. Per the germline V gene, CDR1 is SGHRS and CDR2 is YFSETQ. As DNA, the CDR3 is TGCGCCAGCAGCAACGGACAGGGGACAATCGAAGCTTTCTTT. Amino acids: CASSNGQGTIEAFF.

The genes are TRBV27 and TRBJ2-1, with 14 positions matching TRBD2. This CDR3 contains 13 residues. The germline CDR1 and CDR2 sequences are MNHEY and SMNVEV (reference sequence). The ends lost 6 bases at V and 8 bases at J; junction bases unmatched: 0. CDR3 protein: CASRTSGGDEQFF. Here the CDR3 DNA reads TGTGCCAGCAGGACTAGCGGGGGGGATGAGCAGTTCTTC.

CDR3 coding DNA: TGTGCCAGCAGCTTAAGGCACCAAGAGACCCAGTACTTC. Amino acid sequence: CASSLRHQETQYF. The chain combines TRBV7-8 with TRBJ2-5; no firm D call. Looked up from germline, CDR1 is SGHVS and CDR2 is FQNEAQ. Trimming left V 2 bases short and J 0 bases short, with 4 bases between. The length of the CDR3 is 13 residues.

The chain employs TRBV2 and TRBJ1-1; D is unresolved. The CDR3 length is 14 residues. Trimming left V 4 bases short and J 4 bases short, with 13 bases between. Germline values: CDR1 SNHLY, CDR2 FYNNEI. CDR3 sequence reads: CASSAEDAVTEAFF. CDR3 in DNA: TGTGCCAGCAGTGCAGAAGATGCAGTCACTGAAGCTTTCTTT.

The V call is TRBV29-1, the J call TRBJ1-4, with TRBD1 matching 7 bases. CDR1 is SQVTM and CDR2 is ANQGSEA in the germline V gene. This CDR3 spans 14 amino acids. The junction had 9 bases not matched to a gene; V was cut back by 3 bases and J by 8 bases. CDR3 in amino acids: CSVEGTENSEKLFF. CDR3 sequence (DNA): TGCAGCGTTGAGGGGACAGAGAATTCGGAAAAACTGTTTTTT.